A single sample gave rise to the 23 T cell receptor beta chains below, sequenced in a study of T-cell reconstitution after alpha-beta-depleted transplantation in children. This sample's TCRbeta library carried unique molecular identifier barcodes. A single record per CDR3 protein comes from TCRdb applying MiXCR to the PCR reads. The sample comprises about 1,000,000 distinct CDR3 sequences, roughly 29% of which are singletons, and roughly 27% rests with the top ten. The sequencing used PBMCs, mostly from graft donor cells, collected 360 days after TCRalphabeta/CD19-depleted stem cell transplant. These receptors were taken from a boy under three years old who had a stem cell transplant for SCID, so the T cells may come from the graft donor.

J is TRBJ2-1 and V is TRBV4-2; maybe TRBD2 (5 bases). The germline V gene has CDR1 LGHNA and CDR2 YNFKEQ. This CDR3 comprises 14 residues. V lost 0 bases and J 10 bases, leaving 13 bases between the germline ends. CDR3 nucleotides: TGTGCCAGCAGCCAAGATCCCTCGCCGGGAGAGCAGTTCTTC. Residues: CASSQDPSPGEQFF.

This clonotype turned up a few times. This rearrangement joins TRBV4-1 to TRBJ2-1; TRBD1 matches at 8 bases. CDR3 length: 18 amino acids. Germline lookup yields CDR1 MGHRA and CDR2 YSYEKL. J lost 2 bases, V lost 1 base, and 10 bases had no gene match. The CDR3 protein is CASSQVTPGGSPYNEQFF. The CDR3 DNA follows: TGCGCCAGCAGCCAAGTTACACCAGGGGGCTCCCCCTACAATGAGCAGTTCTTC.

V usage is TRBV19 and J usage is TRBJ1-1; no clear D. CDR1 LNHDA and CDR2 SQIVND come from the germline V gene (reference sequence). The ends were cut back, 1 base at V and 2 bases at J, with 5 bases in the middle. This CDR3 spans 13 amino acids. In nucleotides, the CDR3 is TGTGCCAGTAGTATAGGACCTAACACTGAAGCTTTCTTT. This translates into CASSIGPNTEAFF.

The CDR3 is CASSLVAPGTGDGYTF. The CDR3 DNA reads TGCGCCAGCAGCTTGGTGGCCCCCGGGACAGGGGATGGCTACACCTTC. The V and J genes are TRBV5-1 and TRBJ1-2, with TRBD1 matching 10 bases. Germline CDR1 and CDR2: SGHRS and YFSETQ. V lost 0 bases, J lost 6 bases, and 8 bases stayed unmatched. This CDR3 has 16 amino acids.

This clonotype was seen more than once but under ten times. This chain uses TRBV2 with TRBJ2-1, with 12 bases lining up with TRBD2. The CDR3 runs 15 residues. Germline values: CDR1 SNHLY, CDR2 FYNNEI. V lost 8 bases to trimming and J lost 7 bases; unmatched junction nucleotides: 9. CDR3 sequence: CASGGLAGGWNEQFF. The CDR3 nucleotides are TGTGCCAGCGGGGGCCTAGCGGGGGGGTGGAATGAGCAGTTCTTC. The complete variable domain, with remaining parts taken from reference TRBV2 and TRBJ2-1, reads EPEVTQTPSHQVTQMGQEVILRCVPISNHLYFYWYRQILGQKVEFLVSFYNNEISEKSEIFDDQFSVERPDGSNFTLKIRSTKLEDSAMYFCASGGLAGGWNEQFFGPGTRLTVL.

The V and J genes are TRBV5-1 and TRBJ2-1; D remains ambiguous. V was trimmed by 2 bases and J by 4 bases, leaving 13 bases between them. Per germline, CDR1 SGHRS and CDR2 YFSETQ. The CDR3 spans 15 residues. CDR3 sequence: CASSLDQDKYNEQFF. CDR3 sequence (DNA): TGCGCCAGCAGCTTAGACCAGGATAAATACAATGAGCAGTTCTTC.

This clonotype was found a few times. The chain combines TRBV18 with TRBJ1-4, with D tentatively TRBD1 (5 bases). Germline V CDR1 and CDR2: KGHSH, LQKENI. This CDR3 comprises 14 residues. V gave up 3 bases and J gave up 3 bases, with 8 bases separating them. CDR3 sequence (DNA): TGTGCCAGCTCACCCGGGGCTGCTAATGAAAAACTGTTTTTT. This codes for CASSPGAANEKLFF. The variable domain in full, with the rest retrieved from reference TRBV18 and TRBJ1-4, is NAGVMQNPRHLVRRRGQEARLRCSPMKGHSHVYWYRQLPEEGLKFMVYLQKENIIDESGMPKERFSAEFPKEGPSILRIQQVVRGDSAAYFCASSPGAANEKLFFGSGTQLSVL.

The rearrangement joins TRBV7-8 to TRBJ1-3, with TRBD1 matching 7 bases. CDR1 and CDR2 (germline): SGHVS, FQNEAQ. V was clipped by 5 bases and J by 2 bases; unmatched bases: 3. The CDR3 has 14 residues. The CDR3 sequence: CASSRDRTGNTIYF. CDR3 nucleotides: TGTGCCAGCAGCAGGGACAGAACTGGAAACACCATATATTTT. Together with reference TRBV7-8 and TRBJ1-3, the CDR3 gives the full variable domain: GAGVSQSPRYKVAKRGQDVALRCDPISGHVSLFWYQQALGQGPEFLTYFQNEAQLDKSGLPSDRFFAERPEGSVSTLKIQRTQQEDSAVYLCASSRDRTGNTIYFGEGSWLTVV.

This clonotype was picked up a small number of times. Here the CDR3 reads CASSLGTSFSDTQYF. The CDR3 bases are TGTGCCAGCAGCTTAGGGACTAGTTTTTCAGATACGCAGTATTTT. The chain employs TRBV7-3 and TRBJ2-3; TRBD2 agrees at 8 bases. V was clipped by 2 bases and J by 4 bases; unmatched bases: 5. Germline V gene data show CDR1 as SGHTA and CDR2 as FQGTGA. This CDR3 has 15 residues.

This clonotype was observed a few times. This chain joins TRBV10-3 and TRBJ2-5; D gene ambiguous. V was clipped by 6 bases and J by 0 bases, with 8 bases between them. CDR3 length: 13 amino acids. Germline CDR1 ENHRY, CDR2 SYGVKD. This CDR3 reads CAIRGDNQETQYF. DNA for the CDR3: TGTGCCATCAGGGGTGACAACCAAGAGACCCAGTACTTC.

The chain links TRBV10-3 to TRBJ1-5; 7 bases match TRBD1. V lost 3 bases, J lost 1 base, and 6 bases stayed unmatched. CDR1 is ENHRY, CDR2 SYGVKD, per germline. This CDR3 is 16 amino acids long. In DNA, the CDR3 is TGTGCCATCAGTGACCAGGGGACAGCCAGCAATCAGCCCCAGCATTTT. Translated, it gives CAISDQGTASNQPQHF.

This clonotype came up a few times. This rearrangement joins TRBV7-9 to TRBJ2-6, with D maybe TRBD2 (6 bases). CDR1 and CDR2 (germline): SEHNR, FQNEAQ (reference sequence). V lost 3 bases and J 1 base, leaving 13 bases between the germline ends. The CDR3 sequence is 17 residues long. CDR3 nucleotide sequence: TGTGCCAGCAGCTTCGGGGGAGAGGGTTCTGGGGCCAACGTCCTGACTTTC. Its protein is CASSFGGEGSGANVLTF.

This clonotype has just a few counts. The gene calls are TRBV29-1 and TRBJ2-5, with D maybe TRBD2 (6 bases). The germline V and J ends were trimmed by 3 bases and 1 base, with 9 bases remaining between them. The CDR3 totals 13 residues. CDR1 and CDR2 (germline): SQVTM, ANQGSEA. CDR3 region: CSVDGGAQETQYF. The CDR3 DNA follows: TGCAGCGTTGACGGCGGGGCCCAAGAGACCCAGTACTTC.

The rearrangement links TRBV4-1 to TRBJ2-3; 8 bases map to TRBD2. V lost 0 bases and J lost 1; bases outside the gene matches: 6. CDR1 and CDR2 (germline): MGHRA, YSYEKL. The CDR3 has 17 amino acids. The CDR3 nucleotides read TGCGCCAGCAGCCAAGAAGTCGGGCGGGGGGGCACAGATACGCAGTATTTT. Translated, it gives CASSQEVGRGGTDTQYF.

The CDR3 DNA is TGCGCCAGCAGCTTGGACACAGGGTCTCCACCCCAGCATTTT. As protein: CASSLDTGSPPQHF. The J gene is TRBJ1-5, the V gene TRBV5-1; tentative D call: TRBD1 (6 bases). There are 14 residues in the CDR3. V was clipped by 0 bases and J by 10 bases, with 14 bases between them. Germline V gene data show CDR1 as SGHRS and CDR2 as YFSETQ.

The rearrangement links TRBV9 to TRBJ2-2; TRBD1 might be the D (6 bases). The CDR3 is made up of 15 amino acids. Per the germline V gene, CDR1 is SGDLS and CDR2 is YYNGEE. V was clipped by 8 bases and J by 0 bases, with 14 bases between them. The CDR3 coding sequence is TGTGCCAGTGGGGGCCCAGGGTCGAACACCGGGGAGCTGTTTTTT. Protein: CASGGPGSNTGELFF. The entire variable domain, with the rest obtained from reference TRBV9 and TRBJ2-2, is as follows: DSGVTQTPKHLITATGQRVTLRCSPRSGDLSVYWYQQSLDQGLQFLIQYYNGEERAKGNILERFSAQQFPDLHSELNLSSLELGDSALYFCASGGPGSNTGELFFGEGSRLTVL.

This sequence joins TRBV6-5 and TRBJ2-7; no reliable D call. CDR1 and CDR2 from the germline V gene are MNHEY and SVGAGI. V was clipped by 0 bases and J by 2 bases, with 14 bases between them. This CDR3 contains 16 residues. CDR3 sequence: CASSYSSSWRAYEQYF. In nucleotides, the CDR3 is TGTGCCAGCAGTTACTCGAGCTCGTGGAGAGCCTACGAGCAGTACTTC.

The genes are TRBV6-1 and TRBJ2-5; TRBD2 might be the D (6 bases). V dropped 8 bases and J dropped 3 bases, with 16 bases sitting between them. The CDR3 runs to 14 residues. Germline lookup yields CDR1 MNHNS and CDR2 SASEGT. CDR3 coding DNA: TGTGCCAGCCTCCGCGGGGACGCCAAAGAGACCCAGTACTTC. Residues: CASLRGDAKETQYF.

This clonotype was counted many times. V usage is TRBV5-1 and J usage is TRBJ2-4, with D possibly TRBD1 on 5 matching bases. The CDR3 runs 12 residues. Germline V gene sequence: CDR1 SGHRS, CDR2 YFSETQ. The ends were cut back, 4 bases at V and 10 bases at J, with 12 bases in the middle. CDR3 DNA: TGCGCCAGCAGCCCTCTAGGGGATATTCAGTACTTC. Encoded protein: CASSPLGDIQYF.

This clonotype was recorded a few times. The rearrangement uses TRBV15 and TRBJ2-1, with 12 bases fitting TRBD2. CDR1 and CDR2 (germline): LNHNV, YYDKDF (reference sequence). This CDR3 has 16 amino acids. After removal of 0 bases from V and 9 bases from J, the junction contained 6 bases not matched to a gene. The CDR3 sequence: CATSREVGLAGREQFF. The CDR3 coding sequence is TGTGCCACCAGCAGAGAGGTCGGACTAGCGGGGCGTGAGCAGTTCTTC.

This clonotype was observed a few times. The CDR3 region is CGRQGFTGELFF. As DNA, the CDR3 is TGCGGCCGACAGGGTTTCACCGGGGAGCTGTTTTTT. The gene calls are TRBV20-1 and TRBJ2-2; 7 bases are shared with TRBD1. The CDR3 consists of 12 residues. Germline CDR1 is DFQATT and CDR2 is SNEGSKA (reference sequence).

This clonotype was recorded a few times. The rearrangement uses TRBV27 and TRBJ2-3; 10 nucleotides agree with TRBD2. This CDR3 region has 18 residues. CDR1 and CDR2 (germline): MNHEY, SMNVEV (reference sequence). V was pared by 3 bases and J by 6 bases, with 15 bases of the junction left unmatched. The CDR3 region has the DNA TGTGCCAGCAGTTTGGTGACTAGCGGGTGGGTTAGTATGGATACGCAGTATTTT. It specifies CASSLVTSGWVSMDTQYF.

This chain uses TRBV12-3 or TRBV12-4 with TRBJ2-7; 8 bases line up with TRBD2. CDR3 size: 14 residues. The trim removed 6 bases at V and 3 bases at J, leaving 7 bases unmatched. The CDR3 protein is CASRTGTRFYEQYF. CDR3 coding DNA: TGTGCCAGCAGGACCGGGACTAGATTCTACGAGCAGTACTTC.